This TCR beta chain came from a study of T cell repertoires in cytomegalovirus infection. Study details: It was recently identified HLA-C-restricted and well-studied HLA-B-restricted CMV epitopes that the study used. CMV infection together with matching HLA type was indicated by public TCR beta signatures. Findings and caveats of the study: Dominating the ex vivo response were TCR beta clonotypes that were CMV-specific and HLA-C-restricted. Identification of carriers of CMV plus the relevant HLA was achieved through cumulative public TCR beta family frequency.

The germline V gene has CDR1 SGHRS and CDR2 YFSETQ. Trimming removed 1 base from V and 5 bases from J, with 15 bases in between. CDR3 size: 15 residues. One entry per CDR3 protein results from TCRdb running MiXCR on the reads. The repertoire holds about 24,000 distinct CDR3 sequences, with 22% as singletons. The sample holds one count of this clonotype. Its antigen is not known. The source of this sequence is a human donor in good health (CMV status not recorded). Some clones in this sample may be carry-over from other donors' samples. This chain joins TRBV5-1 and TRBJ1-1; perhaps TRBD1 as D (6 bases). The input for sequencing was CD8+ T cells from cultured PBMCs, taken from culture after CMV antigen stimulation. The CDR3 nucleotides are TGCGCCAGCAGCTTGACAGGGATGGCTGGGACTGAAGCTTTCTTT. It encodes CASSLTGMAGTEAFF.